These T cell receptor beta chains were read from a single sample in a study of T cell responses to AZD1222 COVID-19 vaccine. Generated by immunoSEQ multiplex PCR, the TCRdb table keeps only in-frame clones and is missing some. The repertoire holds some 150,000 clones, with 88% as singletons. This material consisted of peripheral blood, taken on day 0 of AZD1222 vaccination. These receptors were collected from an adult in good health. Each CDR3 is given with its conserved first and last residue. Fields, in order: V gene, J gene, CDR3 length, CDR3 protein.

v_call: TRBV5-1
j_call: TRBJ2-7
cdr3_length: 14
cdr3_aa: CASSAAGVSYEQYF

v_call: TRBV19
j_call: TRBJ2-3
cdr3_length: 16
cdr3_aa: CASSLTLAGVTDTQYF

v_call: TRBV27
j_call: TRBJ2-7
cdr3_length: 14
cdr3_aa: CASTPSWDGVEQYF

v_call: TRBV30
j_call: TRBJ1-1
cdr3_length: 14
cdr3_aa: CAWSRTGRGTEAFF

v_call: TRBV11-2
j_call: TRBJ2-7
cdr3_length: 17
cdr3_aa: CASSLGGTSGISYEQYF

v_call: TRBV12-3/TRBV12-4
j_call: TRBJ1-2
cdr3_length: 13
cdr3_aa: CASSSDTNYGYTF

v_call: TRBV11-3
j_call: TRBJ1-3
cdr3_length: 15
cdr3_aa: CASSLDSLSGNTIYF

v_call: TRBV10-3
j_call: TRBJ2-5
cdr3_length: 11
cdr3_aa: CAIRETETQYF

v_call: TRBV6-5
j_call: TRBJ1-2
cdr3_length: 12
cdr3_aa: CASSRTNYGYTF

v_call: TRBV10-3
j_call: TRBJ2-3
cdr3_length: 12
cdr3_aa: CAISEEVDTQYF

v_call: TRBV27
j_call: TRBJ2-2
cdr3_length: 15
cdr3_aa: CASSFTSGRNGELFF

v_call: TRBV30
j_call: TRBJ2-1
cdr3_length: 15
cdr3_aa: CAWSTHRVSYNEQFF

v_call: TRBV6-5
j_call: TRBJ2-1
cdr3_length: 15
cdr3_aa: CASSYWSSGSDEQFF

v_call: TRBV5-1
j_call: TRBJ1-5
cdr3_length: 15
cdr3_aa: CASSLEGDRNQPQHF

v_call: TRBV6-5
j_call: TRBJ2-7
cdr3_length: 16
cdr3_aa: CASSYSGQPSPYEQYF

v_call: TRBV12-2
j_call: TRBJ2-5
cdr3_length: 13
cdr3_aa: CASRLGRVETQYF

v_call: TRBV5-8
j_call: TRBJ1-1
cdr3_length: 15
cdr3_aa: CASSGTGKPYTEAFF

v_call: TRBV6-6
j_call: TRBJ1-2
cdr3_length: 15
cdr3_aa: CASSYLWGQGDGYTF

v_call: TRBV6-6
j_call: TRBJ1-1
cdr3_length: 13
cdr3_aa: CASSYGGSTEAFF

v_call: TRBV5-1
j_call: TRBJ1-1
cdr3_length: 15
cdr3_aa: CASSLVLGGTGEAFF